Listed below are T cell receptor beta chains from one sample, sequenced in a study of blood T cells in healthy people across ages. MiXCR, run by TCRdb on the 5' RACE reads, gives a single entry per CDR3 protein. The sample yields hundreds of thousands of distinct CDR3 sequences, 45% to 70% seen once. Sequencing input: blood. These receptors all come from a man between 40 and 49 years old in good health. Each CDR3 is given with its conserved first and last residue. The order of the fields is J gene, clone size, D gene, V gene, CDR3 DNA, CDR3 protein. D genes are given only for firm matches. The listing skips clone size in some rows; elsewhere it reads once, few, many or a size class.

>TRBJ2-1|.|TRBD2|TRBV20-1
TGCAGTGCAGGACTAGCGGGAGAAGACAATGAGCAGTTCTTC
CSAGLAGEDNEQFF
>TRBJ2-4|.|TRBD1|TRBV6-1
TGTGCCAGCAGGATACAGGGGGCCGGTACCAAAAACATTCAGTACTTC
CASRIQGAGTKNIQYF
>TRBJ1-2|few|TRBD1|TRBV20-1
TGCAGTGCTAGTCCCGGGACAGCTTATGGCTACACCTTC
CSASPGTAYGYTF
>TRBJ2-5|.|TRBD1|TRBV5-1
TGCGCCAGCAGCTACCCCCCGGGACAGGGACGAGAGACCCAGTACTTC
CASSYPPGQGRETQYF
>TRBJ1-2|few|TRBD1|TRBV12-3/TRBV12-4
TGTGCCAGCAGGAGACAGGGATTGACGGGCTACACCTTC
CASRRQGLTGYTF
>TRBJ2-4|.|.|TRBV6-6
TGTGCCGCCCGTCAATCATACATTCAGTACTTC
CAARQSYIQYF
>TRBJ2-3|.|.|TRBV3-1
TGTGCCAGCAGCCAAGATGAGCGCGTCGGGATTCAGTATTTT
CASSQDERVGIQYF
>TRBJ2-7|.|TRBD1|TRBV6-5
TGTGCCAGCAGTTATAACCAGGGGGAATACGAGCAGTACTTC
CASSYNQGEYEQYF
>TRBJ2-2|.|.|TRBV29-1
TGCAGCGTTGTACGAATGTTCTCCGGGGAGCTGTTTTTT
CSVVRMFSGELFF
>TRBJ2-2|.|.|TRBV6-5
TGTGCCAGCAGCACAGCGCGGAACGGGGAGCTGTTTTTT
CASSTARNGELFF
>TRBJ2-7|.|TRBD1|TRBV13
TGTGCCAGCAGCCTACCTAGGGGACAGGGTCTTATCACCTACGAGCAGTACTTC
CASSLPRGQGLITYEQYF
>TRBJ1-2|.|.|TRBV29-1
TGCAGCTTCTCCCTGGACCGATACTATGGCTACACCTTC
CSFSLDRYYGYTF
>TRBJ1-1|few|.|TRBV4-3
TGCGCCAGCAGCCAAGATCACCTCGAGGGACTGACGAACACTGAAGCTTTCTTT
CASSQDHLEGLTNTEAFF
>TRBJ2-5|.|.|TRBV7-8
TGTGCCAGCAGCTCAGAAGTAGTACTAACTACCTTTCAGTACTTC
CASSSEVVLTTFQYF
>TRBJ1-4|.|.|TRBV20-1
TGCAGTGCTAGTCCTCGAGGGGGTATTTATGAAAAACTGTTTTTT
CSASPRGGIYEKLFF